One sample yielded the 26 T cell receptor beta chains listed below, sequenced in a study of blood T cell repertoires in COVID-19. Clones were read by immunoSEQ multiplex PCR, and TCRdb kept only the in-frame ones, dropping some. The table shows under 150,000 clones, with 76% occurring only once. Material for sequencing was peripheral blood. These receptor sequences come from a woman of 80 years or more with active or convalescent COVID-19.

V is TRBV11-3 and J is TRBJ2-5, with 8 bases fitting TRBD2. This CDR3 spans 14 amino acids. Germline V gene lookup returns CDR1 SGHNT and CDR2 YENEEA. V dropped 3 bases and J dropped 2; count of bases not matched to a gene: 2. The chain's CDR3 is CASSFRGGQETQYF. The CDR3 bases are TGTGCCAGCAGCTTTCGGGGGGGACAAGAGACCCAGTACTTC.

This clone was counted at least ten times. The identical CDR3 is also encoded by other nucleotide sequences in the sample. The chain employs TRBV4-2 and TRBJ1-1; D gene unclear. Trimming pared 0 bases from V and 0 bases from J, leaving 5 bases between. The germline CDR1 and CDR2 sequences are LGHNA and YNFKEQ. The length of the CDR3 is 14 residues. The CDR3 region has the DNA TGTGCCAGCAGCCAAGATCCCATGAACACTGAAGCTTTCTTT. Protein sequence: CASSQDPMNTEAFF.

The CDR3 here is CASSPWTGVRTEAFF. Here the CDR3 DNA reads TGTGCCAGCAGCCCGTGGACAGGGGTGAGAACTGAAGCTTTCTTT. The chain recombines TRBV7-2 with TRBJ1-1; TRBD1 matches at 9 bases. CDR1 SGHTA and CDR2 FQGNSA come from the germline V gene. With 5 bases clipped from V and 5 bases from J, the junction kept 9 bases outside the gene matches. This CDR3 has 15 amino acids.

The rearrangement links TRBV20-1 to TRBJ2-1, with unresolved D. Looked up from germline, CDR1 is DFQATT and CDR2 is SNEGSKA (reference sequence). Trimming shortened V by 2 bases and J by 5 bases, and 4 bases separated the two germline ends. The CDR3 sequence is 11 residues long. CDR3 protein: CSARRNNEQFF. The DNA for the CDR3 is TGCAGTGCTAGACGTAACAATGAGCAGTTCTTC.

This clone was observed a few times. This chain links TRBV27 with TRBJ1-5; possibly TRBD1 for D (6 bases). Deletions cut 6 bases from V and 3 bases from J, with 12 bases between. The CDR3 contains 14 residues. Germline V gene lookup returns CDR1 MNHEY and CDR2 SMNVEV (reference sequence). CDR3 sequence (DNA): TGTGCCAGCAGGACCGGGGGGGCCAATCAGCCCCAGCATTTT. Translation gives CASRTGGANQPQHF.

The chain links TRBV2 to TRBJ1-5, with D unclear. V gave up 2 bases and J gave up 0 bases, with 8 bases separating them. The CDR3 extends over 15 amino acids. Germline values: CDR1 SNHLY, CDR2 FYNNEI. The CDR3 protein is CASSESSYSNQPQHF. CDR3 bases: TGTGCCAGCAGTGAATCCAGTTATAGCAATCAGCCCCAGCATTTT.

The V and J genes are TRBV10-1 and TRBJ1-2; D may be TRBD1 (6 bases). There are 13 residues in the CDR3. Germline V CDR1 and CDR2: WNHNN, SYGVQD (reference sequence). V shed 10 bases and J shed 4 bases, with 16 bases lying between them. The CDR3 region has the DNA TGCGCCACCCGGGGGGGGCTCCGCTATGGCTACACCTTC. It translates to CATRGGLRYGYTF.

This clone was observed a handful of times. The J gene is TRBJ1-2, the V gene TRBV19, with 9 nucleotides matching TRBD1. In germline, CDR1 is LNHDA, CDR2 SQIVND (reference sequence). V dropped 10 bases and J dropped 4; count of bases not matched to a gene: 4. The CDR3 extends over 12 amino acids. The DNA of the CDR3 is TGTGCCACTTTGGACAGGGGCTATGGCTACACCTTC. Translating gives CATLDRGYGYTF.

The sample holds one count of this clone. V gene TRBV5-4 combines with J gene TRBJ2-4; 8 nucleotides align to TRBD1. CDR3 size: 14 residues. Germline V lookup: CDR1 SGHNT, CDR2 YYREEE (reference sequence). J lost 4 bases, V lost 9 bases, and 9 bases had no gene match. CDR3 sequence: CATSLGTGKNIQYF. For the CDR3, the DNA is TGTGCCACCTCACTCGGGACAGGAAAAAACATTCAGTACTTC.

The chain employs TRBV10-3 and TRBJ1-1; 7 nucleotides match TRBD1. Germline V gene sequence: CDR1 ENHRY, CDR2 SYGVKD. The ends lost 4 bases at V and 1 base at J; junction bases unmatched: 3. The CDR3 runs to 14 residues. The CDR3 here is CAISARDRNTEAFF. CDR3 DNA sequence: TGTGCCATCAGTGCCCGGGACAGGAACACTGAAGCTTTCTTT.

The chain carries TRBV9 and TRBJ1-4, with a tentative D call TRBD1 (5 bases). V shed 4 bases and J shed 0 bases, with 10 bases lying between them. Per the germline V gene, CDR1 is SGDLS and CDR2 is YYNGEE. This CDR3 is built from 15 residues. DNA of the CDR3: TGTGCCAGCAGCTCTACGGGGGCAACTAATGAAAAACTGTTTTTT. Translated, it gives CASSSTGATNEKLFF.

CDR3 residues: CASSSWTGSETQYF. The CDR3 DNA is TGCGCCAGCAGCTCGTGGACAGGGTCGGAGACCCAGTACTTC. The rearrangement links TRBV4-1 to TRBJ2-5; 8 nucleotides line up with TRBD1. Trimming at V came to 5 bases and at J to 5 bases, leaving 7 bases not matched to a gene. The germline V gene encodes CDR1 MGHRA and CDR2 YSYEKL. CDR3 length: 14 residues.

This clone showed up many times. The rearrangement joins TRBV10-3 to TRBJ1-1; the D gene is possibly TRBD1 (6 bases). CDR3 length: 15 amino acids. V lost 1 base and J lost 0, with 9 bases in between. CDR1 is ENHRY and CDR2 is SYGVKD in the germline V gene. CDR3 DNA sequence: TGTGCCATCAGTGAGTTGGGGGCCTTGAACACTGAAGCTTTCTTT. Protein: CAISELGALNTEAFF.

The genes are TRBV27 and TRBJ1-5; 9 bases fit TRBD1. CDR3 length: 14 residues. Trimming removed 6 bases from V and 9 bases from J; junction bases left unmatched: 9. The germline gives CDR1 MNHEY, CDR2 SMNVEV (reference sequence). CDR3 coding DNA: TGTGCCAGCAGCAACACGGACAGGGGTGGGCCCCAGCATTTT. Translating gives CASSNTDRGGPQHF.

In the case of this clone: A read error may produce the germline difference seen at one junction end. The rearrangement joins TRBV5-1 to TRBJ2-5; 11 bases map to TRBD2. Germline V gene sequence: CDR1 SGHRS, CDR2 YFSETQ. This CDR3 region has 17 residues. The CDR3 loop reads CASSLAPASGGQGTQYF. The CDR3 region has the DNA TGCGCCAGCAGCTTGGCCCCGGCTAGCGGGGGGCAAGGGACCCAGTACTTC.

CDR3 region: CASTAGANSPLHF. The CDR3 DNA reads as TGTGCCAGTACCGCAGGGGCTAATTCACCCCTCCACTTT. The rearrangement uses TRBV19 and TRBJ1-6; TRBD1 is a possible D gene (6 bases). Between the trimmed V and J ends, which lost 7 bases and 6 bases, there was a span of 10 bases. Looked up from germline, CDR1 is LNHDA and CDR2 is SQIVND (reference sequence). The CDR3 consists of 13 residues.

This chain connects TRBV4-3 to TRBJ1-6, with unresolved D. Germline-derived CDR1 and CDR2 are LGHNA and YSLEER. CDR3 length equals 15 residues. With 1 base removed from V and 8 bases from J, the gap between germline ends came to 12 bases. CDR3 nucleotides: TGCGCCAGCAGCCAAGCGCCGGGTTCGGATTCACCCCTCCACTTT. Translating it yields CASSQAPGSDSPLHF.

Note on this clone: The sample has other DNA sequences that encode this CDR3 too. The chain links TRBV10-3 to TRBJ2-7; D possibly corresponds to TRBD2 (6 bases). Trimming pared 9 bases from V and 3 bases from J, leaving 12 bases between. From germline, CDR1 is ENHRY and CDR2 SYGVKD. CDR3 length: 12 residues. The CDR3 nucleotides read TGTGCCATAGGGACTGGGAACTACGAGCAGTACTTC. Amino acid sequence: CAIGTGNYEQYF.

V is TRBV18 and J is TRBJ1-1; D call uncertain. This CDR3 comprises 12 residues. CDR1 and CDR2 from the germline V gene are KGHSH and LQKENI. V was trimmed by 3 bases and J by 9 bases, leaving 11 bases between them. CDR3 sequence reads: CASSPDTGKAFF. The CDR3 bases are TGTGCCAGCTCACCCGACACGGGGAAAGCTTTCTTT.

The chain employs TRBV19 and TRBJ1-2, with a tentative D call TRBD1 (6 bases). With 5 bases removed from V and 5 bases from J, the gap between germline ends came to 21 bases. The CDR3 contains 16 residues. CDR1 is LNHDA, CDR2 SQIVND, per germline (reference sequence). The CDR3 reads CASSSRDTWISYGYTF. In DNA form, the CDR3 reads TGTGCCAGTAGTTCCCGGGACACCTGGATATCTTATGGCTACACCTTC.

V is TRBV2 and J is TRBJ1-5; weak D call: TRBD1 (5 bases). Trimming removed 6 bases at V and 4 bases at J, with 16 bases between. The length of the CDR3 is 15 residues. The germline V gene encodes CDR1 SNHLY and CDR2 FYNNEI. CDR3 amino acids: CASRDKQGGNQPQHF. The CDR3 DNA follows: TGTGCCAGCAGGGATAAGCAGGGTGGTAATCAGCCCCAGCATTTT.

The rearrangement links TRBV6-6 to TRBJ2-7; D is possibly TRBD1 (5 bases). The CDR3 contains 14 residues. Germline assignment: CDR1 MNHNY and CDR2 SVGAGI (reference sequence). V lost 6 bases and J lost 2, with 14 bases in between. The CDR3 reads CASSHRQTPYEQYF. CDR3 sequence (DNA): TGTGCCAGCAGCCATCGACAGACCCCCTACGAGCAGTACTTC.

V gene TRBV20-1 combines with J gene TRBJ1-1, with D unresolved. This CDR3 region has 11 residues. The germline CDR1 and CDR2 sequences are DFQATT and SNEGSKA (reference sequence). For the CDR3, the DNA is TGCAGCCCTCTTATCGGGGATAAAGCTTTCTTT. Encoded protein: CSPLIGDKAFF.

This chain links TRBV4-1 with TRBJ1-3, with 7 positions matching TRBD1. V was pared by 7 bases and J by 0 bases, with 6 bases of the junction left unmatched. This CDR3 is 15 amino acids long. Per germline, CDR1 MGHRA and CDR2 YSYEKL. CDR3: CASTRTGASGNTIYF. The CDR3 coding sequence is TGCGCCAGCACCCGAACAGGGGCCTCTGGAAACACCATATATTTT.

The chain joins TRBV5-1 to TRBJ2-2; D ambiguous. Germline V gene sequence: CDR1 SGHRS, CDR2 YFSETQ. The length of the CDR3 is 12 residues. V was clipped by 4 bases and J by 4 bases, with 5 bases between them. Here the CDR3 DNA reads TGCGCCAGCAGCAAGAGCACCGGGGAGCTGTTTTTT. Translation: CASSKSTGELFF.

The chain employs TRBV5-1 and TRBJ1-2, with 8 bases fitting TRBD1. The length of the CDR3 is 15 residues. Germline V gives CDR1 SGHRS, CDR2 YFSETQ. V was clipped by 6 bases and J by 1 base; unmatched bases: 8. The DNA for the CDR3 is TGCGCCAGCACACATACAGGGGGTGATAACTATGGCTACACCTTC. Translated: CASTHTGGDNYGYTF.